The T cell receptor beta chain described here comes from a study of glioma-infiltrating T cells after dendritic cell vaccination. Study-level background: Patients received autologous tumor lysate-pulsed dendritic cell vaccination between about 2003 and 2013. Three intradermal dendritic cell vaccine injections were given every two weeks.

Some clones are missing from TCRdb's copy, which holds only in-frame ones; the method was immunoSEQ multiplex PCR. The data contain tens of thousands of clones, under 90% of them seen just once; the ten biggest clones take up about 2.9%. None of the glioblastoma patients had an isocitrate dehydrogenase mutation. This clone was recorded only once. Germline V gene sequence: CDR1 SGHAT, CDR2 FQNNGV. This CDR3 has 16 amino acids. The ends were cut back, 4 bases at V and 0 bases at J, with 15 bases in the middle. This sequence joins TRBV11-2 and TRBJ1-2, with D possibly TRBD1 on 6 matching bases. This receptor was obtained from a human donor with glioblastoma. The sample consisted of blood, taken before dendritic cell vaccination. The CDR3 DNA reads TGTGCCAGCAGCTCCATAAGGACAGAGCCTAACTATGGCTACACCTTC. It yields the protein CASSSIRTEPNYGYTF.